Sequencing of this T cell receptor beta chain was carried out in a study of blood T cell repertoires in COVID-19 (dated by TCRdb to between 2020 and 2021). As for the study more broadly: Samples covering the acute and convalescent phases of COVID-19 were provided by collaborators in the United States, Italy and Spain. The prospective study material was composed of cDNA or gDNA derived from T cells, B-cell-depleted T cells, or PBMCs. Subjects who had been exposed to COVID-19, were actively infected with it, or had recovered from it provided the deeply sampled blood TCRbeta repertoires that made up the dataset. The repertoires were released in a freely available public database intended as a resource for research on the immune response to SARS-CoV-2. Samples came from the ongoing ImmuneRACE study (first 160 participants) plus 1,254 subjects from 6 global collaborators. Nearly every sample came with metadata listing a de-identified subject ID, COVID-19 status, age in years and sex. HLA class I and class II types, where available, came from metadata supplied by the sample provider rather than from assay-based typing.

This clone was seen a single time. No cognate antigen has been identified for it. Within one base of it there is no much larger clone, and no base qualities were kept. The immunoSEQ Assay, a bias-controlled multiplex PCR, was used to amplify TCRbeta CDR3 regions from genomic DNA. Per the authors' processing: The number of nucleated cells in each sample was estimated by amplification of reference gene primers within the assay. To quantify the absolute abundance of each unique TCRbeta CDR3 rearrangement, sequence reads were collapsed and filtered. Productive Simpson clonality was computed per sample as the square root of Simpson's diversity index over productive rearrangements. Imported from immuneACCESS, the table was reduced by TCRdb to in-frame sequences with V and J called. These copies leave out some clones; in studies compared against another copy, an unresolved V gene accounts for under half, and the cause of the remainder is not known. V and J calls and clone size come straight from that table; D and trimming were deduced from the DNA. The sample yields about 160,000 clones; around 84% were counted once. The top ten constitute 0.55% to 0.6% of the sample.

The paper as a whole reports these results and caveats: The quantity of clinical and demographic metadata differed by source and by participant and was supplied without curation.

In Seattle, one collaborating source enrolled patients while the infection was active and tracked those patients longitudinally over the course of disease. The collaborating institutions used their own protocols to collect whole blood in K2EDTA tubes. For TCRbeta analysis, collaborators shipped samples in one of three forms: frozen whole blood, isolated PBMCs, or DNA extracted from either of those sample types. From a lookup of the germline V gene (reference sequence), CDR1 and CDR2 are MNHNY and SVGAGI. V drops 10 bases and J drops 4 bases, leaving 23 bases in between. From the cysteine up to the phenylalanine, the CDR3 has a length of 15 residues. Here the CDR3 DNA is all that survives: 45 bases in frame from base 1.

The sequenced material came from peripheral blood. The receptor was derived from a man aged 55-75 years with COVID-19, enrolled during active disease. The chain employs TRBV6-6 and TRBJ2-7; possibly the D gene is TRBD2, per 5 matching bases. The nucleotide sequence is TGTGCCACGAGGGCCCCCAATTTCAATACGTACGAGCAGTACTTC. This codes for CATRAPNFNTYEQYF.